A single sample gave rise to the 10 T cell receptor beta chains below, sequenced in a study of blood T cell repertoires in COVID-19. Sequenced by immunoSEQ multiplex PCR; TCRdb stores in-frame clones only, minus some. The data contain approximately 75,000 clones, around 83% of them singletons. Material: peripheral blood. The receptor set was obtained from an elderly woman with acute or convalescent COVID-19.

The chain combines TRBV4-1 with TRBJ2-1; 15 bases match TRBD2. Germline V gene data show CDR1 as MGHRA and CDR2 as YSYEKL. The CDR3 loop spans 20 amino acids. Trimming removed 4 bases from V and 1 base from J; junction bases left unmatched: 11. CDR3 in amino acids: CASSPGLAGGPRWSYNEQFF. CDR3 DNA sequence: TGCGCCAGCAGCCCCGGACTAGCGGGGGGGCCGAGGTGGTCCTACAATGAGCAGTTCTTC.

The chain uses TRBV5-6 and TRBJ1-1; 8 positions match TRBD1. V shed 4 bases and J 3 bases; nucleotides not matched to a gene: 2. This CDR3 has 13 residues. The germline V gene has CDR1 SGHDT and CDR2 YYEEEE. CDR3 bases: TGTGCCAGCAGCATGGACAGGGACACTGAAGCTTTCTTT. Protein: CASSMDRDTEAFF. Combining the CDR3 with reference TRBV5-6 and TRBJ1-1 gives the whole variable domain DAGVTQSPTHLIKTRGQQVTLRCSPKSGHDTVSWYQQALGQGPQFIFQYYEEEERQRGNFPDRFSGHQFPNYSSELNVNALLLGDSALYLCASSMDRDTEAFFGQGTRLTVV.

The chain has TRBV6-6 and TRBJ2-1; 14 bases align to TRBD2. This CDR3 spans 18 amino acids. The V gene's germline CDR1 is MNHNY and CDR2 SVGAGI (reference sequence). Trimming cost V 5 bases and J 4 bases; bases outside gene matches: 10. This chain's CDR3 is CASSRLAGGSSFYNEQFF. CDR3 DNA sequence: TGTGCCAGCAGTCGACTAGCGGGGGGGTCCTCATTTTACAATGAGCAGTTCTTC.

The chain couples TRBV7-9 to TRBJ2-1; D ambiguous. The V gene lost 1 base and the J gene lost 4 bases, with 8 bases spanning the gap. CDR1 and CDR2 (germline): SEHNR, FQNEAQ (reference sequence). The CDR3 covers 14 residues. The CDR3 DNA reads TGTGCCAGCAGCTTAGTCGGCGGTTACAATGAGCAGTTCTTC. Protein: CASSLVGGYNEQFF.

This clone was detected only once. The J gene is TRBJ1-1, the V gene TRBV11-3; D uncertain. The CDR3 contains 12 residues. Germline values: CDR1 SGHNT, CDR2 YENEEA. Trimming removed 3 bases from V and 1 base from J, with 3 bases in between. The CDR3 is CASSLRNTEAFF. The CDR3 nucleotides read TGTGCCAGCAGCTTGAGGAACACTGAAGCTTTCTTT.

This clone has a single count. The chain carries TRBV29-1 and TRBJ1-1; D not resolved. The germline V gene encodes CDR1 SQVTM and CDR2 ANQGSEA. The V end was cut by 4 bases, the J end by 11 bases, with 20 bases between. The CDR3 contains 13 residues. The CDR3 loop is CSVGKGGFHRAFF. The CDR3 DNA reads TGCAGCGTTGGGAAAGGAGGCTTTCATCGGGCTTTCTTT.

The genes are TRBV6-6 and TRBJ2-7; 13 nucleotides line up with TRBD2. V shed 6 bases and J 3 bases; nucleotides not matched to a gene: 5. The CDR3 length is 15 residues. Germline CDR1 is MNHNY and CDR2 is SVGAGI (reference sequence). CDR3 bases: TGTGCCAGCAGCCGTGGACTAGCGGGAGACTACGAGCAGTACTTC. It specifies CASSRGLAGDYEQYF.

V and J are TRBV14 and TRBJ2-5, with 8 bases fitting TRBD1. CDR1 and CDR2 (germline): SGHDN, FVKESK. This CDR3 spans 16 amino acids. V lost 1 base and J lost 0; bases outside the gene matches: 4. CDR3 region: CASSQATGAYQETQYF. The CDR3 DNA reads as TGTGCCAGCAGCCAAGCGACAGGGGCCTACCAAGAGACCCAGTACTTC.

The V gene is TRBV29-1, the J gene TRBJ1-1; 7 bases map to TRBD1. Germline CDR1 and CDR2: SQVTM and ANQGSEA. V dropped 7 bases and J dropped 5; count of bases not matched to a gene: 10. The CDR3 runs 13 residues. The CDR3 reads CSAASGGWTEAFF. The CDR3 DNA reads as TGCAGCGCGGCATCAGGGGGTTGGACTGAAGCTTTCTTT.

The chain employs TRBV6-1 and TRBJ1-4, with no clear D. This CDR3 comprises 16 residues. Germline CDR1 reads MNHNS; CDR2 reads SASEGT. Trimming left V 0 bases short and J 5 bases short, with 13 bases between. CDR3 sequence: CASSEAQRLPNEKLFF. The CDR3 coding sequence is TGTGCCAGCAGTGAAGCTCAGCGGTTACCGAATGAAAAACTGTTTTTT.